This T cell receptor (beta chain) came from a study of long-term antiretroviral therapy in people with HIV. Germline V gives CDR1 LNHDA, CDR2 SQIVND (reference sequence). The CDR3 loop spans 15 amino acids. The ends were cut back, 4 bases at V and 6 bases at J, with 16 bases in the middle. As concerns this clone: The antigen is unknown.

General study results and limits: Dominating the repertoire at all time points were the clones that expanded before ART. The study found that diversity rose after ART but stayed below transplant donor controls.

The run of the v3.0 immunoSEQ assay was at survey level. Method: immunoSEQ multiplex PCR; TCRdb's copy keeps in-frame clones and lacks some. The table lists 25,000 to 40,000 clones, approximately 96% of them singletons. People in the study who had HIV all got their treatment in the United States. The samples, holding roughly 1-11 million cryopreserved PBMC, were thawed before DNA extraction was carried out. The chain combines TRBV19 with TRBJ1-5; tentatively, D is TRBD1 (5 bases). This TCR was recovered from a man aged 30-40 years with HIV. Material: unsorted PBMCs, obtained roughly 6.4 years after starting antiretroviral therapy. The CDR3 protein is CASSTQGGWGQPQHF. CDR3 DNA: TGTGCCAGTAGTACTCAGGGTGGGTGGGGTCAGCCCCAGCATTTT.